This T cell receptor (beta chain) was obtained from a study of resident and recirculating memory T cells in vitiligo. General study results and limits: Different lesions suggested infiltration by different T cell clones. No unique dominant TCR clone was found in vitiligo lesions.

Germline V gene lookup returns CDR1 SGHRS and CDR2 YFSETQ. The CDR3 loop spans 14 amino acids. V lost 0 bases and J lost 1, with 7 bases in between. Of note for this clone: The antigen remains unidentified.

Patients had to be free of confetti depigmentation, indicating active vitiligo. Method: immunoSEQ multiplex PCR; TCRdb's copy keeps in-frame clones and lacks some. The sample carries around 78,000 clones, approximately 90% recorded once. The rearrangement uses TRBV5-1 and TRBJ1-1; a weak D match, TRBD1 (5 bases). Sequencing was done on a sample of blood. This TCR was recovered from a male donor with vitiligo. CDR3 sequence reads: CASSLDRPNTEAFF. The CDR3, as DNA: TGCGCCAGCAGCTTGGACAGGCCGAACACTGAAGCTTTCTTT.